The 18 T cell receptor beta chains presented below share a single source sample, sequenced in a study of blood T cell repertoires in COVID-19. Only in-frame clones appear in the TCRdb table, and some are missing; sequencing was by immunoSEQ multiplex PCR. There are tens of thousands of clones in the sample; almost 90% occur only once, and roughly 1.5% lies in the top ten. The sequenced sample was peripheral blood. Receptor source: a human donor with active COVID-19. The donor label of this sample is uncertain.

This clone was observed a handful of times. This rearrangement joins TRBV6-5 to TRBJ2-5; the D gene is possibly TRBD2 (5 bases). Trimming stripped 10 bases from V and 3 bases from J, with 18 bases between. This CDR3 is built from 14 residues. The germline CDR1 and CDR2 sequences are MNHEY and SVGAGI. CDR3 coding DNA: TGTGCCACCTCTATAGGGAGTGCCAAAGAGACCCAGTACTTC. Its protein product is CATSIGSAKETQYF.

The CDR3: CASSAAGGRTDTQYF. CDR3 nucleotides: TGCGCCAGCAGTGCGGCGGGGGGGCGGACAGATACGCAGTATTTT. The chain carries TRBV10-2 and TRBJ2-3; 9 bases align to TRBD2. The CDR3 sequence is 15 residues long. V dropped 4 bases and J dropped 3; count of bases not matched to a gene: 5. Germline CDR1 reads WSHSY; CDR2 reads SAAADI.

The table lists this clone with a count of one. V is TRBV29-1 and J is TRBJ1-5; possibly TRBD1 for D (5 bases). Germline V gene lookup returns CDR1 SQVTM and CDR2 ANQGSEA. This CDR3 is built from 13 residues. Trimming left V 7 bases short and J 2 bases short, with 12 bases between. DNA for the CDR3: TGCAGCGCCCTGGGGGAGGGCAATCAGCCCCAGCATTTT. Its protein is CSALGEGNQPQHF.

This clone was counted once. The chain couples TRBV6-2 or TRBV6-3 to TRBJ1-4; TRBD1 aligns across 8 bases. Looked up from germline, CDR1 is MNHEY and CDR2 is SVGEGT. V shed 5 bases, J shed 8 bases, and the junction held 7 bases outside the gene matches. CDR3 length equals 14 residues. The CDR3 DNA sequence: TGTGCCAGCAGTCGGACAGGGAGTTACGAAAAACTGTTTTTT. This translates into CASSRTGSYEKLFF.

V gene TRBV5-5 combines with J gene TRBJ1-4, with D possibly being TRBD1 (6 bases). Germline CDR1 and CDR2: SGHKS and YYEKEE (reference sequence). This CDR3 contains 15 residues. V dropped 0 bases and J dropped 8 bases, with 14 bases sitting between them. In DNA, the CDR3 is TGTGCCAGCAGCTTGGTTGTTACGGGGGGCGAAAAACTGTTTTTT. It codes for CASSLVVTGGEKLFF.

The V call is TRBV6-2 or TRBV6-3, the J call TRBJ1-3; D is undetermined. The germline V gene has CDR1 MNHEY and CDR2 SVGEGT. Trimming shortened V by 4 bases and J by 0 bases, and 13 bases separated the two germline ends. This CDR3 contains 16 residues. CDR3 sequence reads: CASSSAGLFSGNTIYF. The CDR3, as DNA: TGTGCCAGCAGTTCGGCAGGCCTCTTCTCTGGAAACACCATATATTTT.

The rearrangement links TRBV7-2 to TRBJ2-7, with TRBD2 matching 9 bases. Germline values: CDR1 SGHTA, CDR2 FQGNSA. The CDR3 is 15 residues long. V shed 2 bases, J shed 4 bases, and the junction held 6 bases outside the gene matches. The CDR3 reads CASSLIAGAAYEQYF. Here the CDR3 DNA reads TGTGCCAGCAGCTTAATAGCGGGGGCCGCTTACGAGCAGTACTTC.

The chain is built from TRBV19 and TRBJ1-5, with D unresolved. The CDR3 length is 16 residues. The ends were cut back, 5 bases at V and 0 bases at J, with 14 bases in the middle. The germline gives CDR1 LNHDA, CDR2 SQIVND (reference sequence). CDR3 nucleotide sequence: TGTGCCAGTAGTCCCGAAAGGAGTTATAGCAATCAGCCCCAGCATTTT. It specifies CASSPERSYSNQPQHF. Filled out from reference TRBV19 and TRBJ1-5, the complete variable domain reads DGGITQSPKYLFRKEGQNVTLSCEQNLNHDAMYWYRQDPGQGLRLIYYSQIVNDFQKGDIAEGYSVSREKKESFPLTVTSAQKNPTAFYLCASSPERSYSNQPQHFGDGTRLSIL.

The CDR3 loop reads CSVATGGVMNTEAFF. Here the CDR3 DNA reads TGCAGCGTTGCAACAGGGGGCGTGATGAACACTGAAGCTTTCTTT. J is TRBJ1-1 and V is TRBV29-1, with TRBD1 matching 9 bases. CDR1 is SQVTM and CDR2 is ANQGSEA in the germline V gene. With 4 bases clipped from V and 0 bases from J, the junction kept 6 bases outside the gene matches. This CDR3 has 15 residues.

The chain uses TRBV15 and TRBJ2-2; 8 positions match TRBD2. The CDR3 runs to 17 residues. V gave up 0 bases and J gave up 7 bases; unmatched junction bases: 10. CDR1 and CDR2 (germline): LNHNV, YYDKDF (reference sequence). Here the CDR3 DNA reads TGTGCCACCAGCAGAGATCTCGGGGGGGGCCGAGTCGGGGAGCTGTTTTTT. It codes for CATSRDLGGGRVGELFF.

This chain joins TRBV6-6 and TRBJ1-5; D perhaps matches TRBD1 (6 bases). Germline CDR1 is MNHNY and CDR2 is SVGAGI (reference sequence). This CDR3 has 17 residues. V gave up 5 bases and J gave up 0 bases, with 17 bases separating them. The DNA for the CDR3 is TGTGCCAGCAGTCTGGACGGGGGGCCTTATAGCAATCAGCCCCAGCATTTT. Residues: CASSLDGGPYSNQPQHF.

This clone appeared a single time. The chain couples TRBV7-9 to TRBJ1-2; D might be TRBD1 (6 bases). V lost 7 bases and J 1 base, leaving 16 bases between the germline ends. CDR3 size: 15 residues. The germline gives CDR1 SEHNR, CDR2 FQNEAQ (reference sequence). The CDR3 DNA reads as TGTGCCAGCACCGGACGGGGACAAAATAACTATGGCTACACCTTC. Protein product: CASTGRGQNNYGYTF.

The chain carries TRBV11-3 and TRBJ1-1; TRBD1 matches 7 bases. This CDR3 is 15 amino acids long. CDR1 is SGHNT, CDR2 YENEEA, per germline. J was trimmed by 0 bases and V by 1 base; bases with no gene match: 2. Written as DNA, the CDR3 is TGTGCCAGCAGCTTAGGTGGACAGGTGAACACTGAAGCTTTCTTT. Translated: CASSLGGQVNTEAFF.

The chain joins TRBV28 to TRBJ1-2; D might be TRBD1 (5 bases). The germline V gene has CDR1 MDHEN and CDR2 SYDVKM. The CDR3 sequence is 14 residues long. V lost 5 bases and J 4 bases, leaving 14 bases between the germline ends. This chain's CDR3 is CASSPPGWSYGYTF. The CDR3 DNA follows: TGTGCCAGCAGTCCACCAGGGTGGAGCTATGGCTACACCTTC.

This chain uses TRBV7-2 with TRBJ1-2; TRBD1 aligns across 7 bases. Per germline, CDR1 SGHTA and CDR2 FQGNSA. V trimming: 2 bases; J trimming: 5 bases; junction bases outside the gene matches: 8. The CDR3 is 15 residues long. In DNA form, the CDR3 reads TGTGCCAGCAGCTTATTCAGGGGGGAGGTTTATGGCTACACCTTC. Amino acid sequence: CASSLFRGEVYGYTF.

The chain employs TRBV7-2 and TRBJ1-6; tentatively, D is TRBD1 (6 bases). V was trimmed by 3 bases and J by 6 bases, leaving 12 bases between them. Germline values: CDR1 SGHTA, CDR2 FQGNSA. The CDR3 runs to 15 residues. CDR3 coding DNA: TGTGCCAGCAGCTTTGGGGGCTCGGGTAATTCACCCCTCCACTTT. Its protein product is CASSFGGSGNSPLHF.

For the CDR3, the DNA is TGTGCCAGCAGTTTAGCAGCCAATTCACCCCTCCACTTT. It codes for CASSLAANSPLHF. The chain recombines TRBV12-3 or TRBV12-4 with TRBJ1-6, with D uncertain. The length of the CDR3 is 13 residues. V lost 0 bases and J lost 7, with 4 bases in between.

This sequence joins TRBV12-3 or TRBV12-4 and TRBJ2-1; D is unresolved. Trimming stripped 7 bases from V and 0 bases from J, with 7 bases between. This CDR3 has 13 amino acids. CDR3 protein: CASTLGSYNEQFF. CDR3 nucleotide sequence: TGTGCCAGCACCCTCGGCTCCTACAATGAGCAGTTCTTC.